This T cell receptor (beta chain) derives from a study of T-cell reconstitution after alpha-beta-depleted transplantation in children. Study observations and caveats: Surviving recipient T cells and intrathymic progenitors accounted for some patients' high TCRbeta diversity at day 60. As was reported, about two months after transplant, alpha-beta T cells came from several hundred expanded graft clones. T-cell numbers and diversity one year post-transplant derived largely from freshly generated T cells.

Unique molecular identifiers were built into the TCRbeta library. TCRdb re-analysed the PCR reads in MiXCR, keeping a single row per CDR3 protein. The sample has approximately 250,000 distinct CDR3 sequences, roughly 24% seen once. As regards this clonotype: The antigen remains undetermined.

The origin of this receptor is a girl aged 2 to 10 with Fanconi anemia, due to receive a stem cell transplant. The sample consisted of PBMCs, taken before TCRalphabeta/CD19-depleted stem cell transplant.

The CDR3 DNA reads as TGCGCCAGCAGCTTCGAGGACAGGCTCCACTACGAGCAGTACTTC. The encoded protein is CASSFEDRLHYEQYF. This chain connects TRBV5-1 to TRBJ2-7; 7 nucleotides match TRBD1. The junction had 8 bases not matched to a gene; V was cut back by 2 bases and J by 3 bases. CDR1 and CDR2 (germline): SGHRS, YFSETQ. The CDR3 contains 15 residues.